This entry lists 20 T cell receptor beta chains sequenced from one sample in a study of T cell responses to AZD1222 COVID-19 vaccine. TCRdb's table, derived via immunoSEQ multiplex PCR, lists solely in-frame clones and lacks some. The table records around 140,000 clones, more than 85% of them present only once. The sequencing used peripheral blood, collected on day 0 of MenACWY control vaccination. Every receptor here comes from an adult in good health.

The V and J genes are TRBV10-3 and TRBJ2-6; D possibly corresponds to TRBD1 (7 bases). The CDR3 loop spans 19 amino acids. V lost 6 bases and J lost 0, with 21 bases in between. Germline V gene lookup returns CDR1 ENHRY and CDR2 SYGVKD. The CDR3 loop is CAIREGGGLPFSGANVLTF. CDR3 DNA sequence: TGTGCCATCAGAGAAGGAGGGGGCCTCCCTTTCTCTGGGGCCAACGTCCTGACTTTC.

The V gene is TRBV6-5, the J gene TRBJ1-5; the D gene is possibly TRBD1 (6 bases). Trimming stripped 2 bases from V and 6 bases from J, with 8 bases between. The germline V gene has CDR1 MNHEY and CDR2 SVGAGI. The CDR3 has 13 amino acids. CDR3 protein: CASSYAGAQPQHF. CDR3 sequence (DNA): TGTGCCAGCAGTTACGCAGGGGCTCAGCCCCAGCATTTT.

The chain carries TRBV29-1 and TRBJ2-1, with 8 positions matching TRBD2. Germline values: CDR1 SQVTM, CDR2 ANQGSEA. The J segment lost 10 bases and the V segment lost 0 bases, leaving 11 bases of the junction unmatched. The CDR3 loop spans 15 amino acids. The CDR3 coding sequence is TGCAGCGTTGAAGATAGGATTAGCGGGATGGAAGAGCAGTTCTTC. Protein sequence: CSVEDRISGMEEQFF.

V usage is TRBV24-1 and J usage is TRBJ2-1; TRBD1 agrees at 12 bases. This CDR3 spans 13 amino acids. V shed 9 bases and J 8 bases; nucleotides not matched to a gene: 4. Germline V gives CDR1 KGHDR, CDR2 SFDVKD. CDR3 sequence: CATGTGGGDEQFF. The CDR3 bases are TGTGCCACCGGGACAGGGGGCGGGGATGAGCAGTTCTTC.

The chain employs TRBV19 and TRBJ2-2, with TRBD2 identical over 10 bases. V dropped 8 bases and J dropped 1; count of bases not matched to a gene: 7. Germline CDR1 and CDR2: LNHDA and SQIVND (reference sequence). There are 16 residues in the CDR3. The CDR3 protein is CASLPSSGGNTGELFF. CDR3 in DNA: TGTGCCAGTCTCCCTTCTAGCGGGGGGAACACCGGGGAGCTGTTTTTT.

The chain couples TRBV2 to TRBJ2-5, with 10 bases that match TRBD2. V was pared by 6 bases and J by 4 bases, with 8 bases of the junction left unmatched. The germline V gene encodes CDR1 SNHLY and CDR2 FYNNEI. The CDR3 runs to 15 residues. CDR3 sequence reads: CASRGSGRVIETQYF. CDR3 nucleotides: TGTGCCAGCAGGGGGAGCGGGAGGGTAATAGAGACCCAGTACTTC.

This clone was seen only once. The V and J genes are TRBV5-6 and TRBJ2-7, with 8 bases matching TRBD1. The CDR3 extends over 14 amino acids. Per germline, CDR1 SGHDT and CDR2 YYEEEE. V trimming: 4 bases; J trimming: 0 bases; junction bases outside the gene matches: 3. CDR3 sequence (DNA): TGTGCCAGCAGCCGGACAGGGAGCTCCTACGAGCAGTACTTC. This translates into CASSRTGSSYEQYF.

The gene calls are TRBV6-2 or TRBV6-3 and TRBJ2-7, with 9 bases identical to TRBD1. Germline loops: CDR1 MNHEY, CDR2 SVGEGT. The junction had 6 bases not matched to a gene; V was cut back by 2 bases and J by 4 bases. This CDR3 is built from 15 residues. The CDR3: CASSYKGQGPYEQYF. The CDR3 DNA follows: TGTGCCAGCAGTTACAAGGGACAGGGTCCATACGAGCAGTACTTC.

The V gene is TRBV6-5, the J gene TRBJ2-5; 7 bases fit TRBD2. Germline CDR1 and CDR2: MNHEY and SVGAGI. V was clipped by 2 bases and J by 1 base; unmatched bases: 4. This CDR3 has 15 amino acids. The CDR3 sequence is CASSYQGLTQETQYF. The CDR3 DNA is TGTGCCAGCAGTTACCAGGGACTAACCCAAGAGACCCAGTACTTC.

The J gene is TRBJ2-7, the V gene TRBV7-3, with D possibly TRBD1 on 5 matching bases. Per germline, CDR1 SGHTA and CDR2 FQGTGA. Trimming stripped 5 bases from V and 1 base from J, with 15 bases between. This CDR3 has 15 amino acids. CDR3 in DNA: TGTGCCAGCAGCCCTGCGCCCGACAGTTCCTACGAGCAGTACTTC. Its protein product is CASSPAPDSSYEQYF. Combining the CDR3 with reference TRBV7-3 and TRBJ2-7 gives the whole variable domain GAGVSQTPSNKVTEKGKYVELRCDPISGHTALYWYRQSLGQGPEFLIYFQGTGAADDSGLPNDRFFAVRPEGSVSTLKIQRTERGDSAVYLCASSPAPDSSYEQYFGPGTRLTVT.

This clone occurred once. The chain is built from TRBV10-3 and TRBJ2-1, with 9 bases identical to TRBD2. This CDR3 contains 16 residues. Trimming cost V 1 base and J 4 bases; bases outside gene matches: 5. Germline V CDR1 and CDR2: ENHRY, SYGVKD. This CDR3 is CAISELRTSVYNEQFF. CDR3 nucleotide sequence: TGTGCCATCAGTGAGTTGAGGACTAGCGTTTACAATGAGCAGTTCTTC.

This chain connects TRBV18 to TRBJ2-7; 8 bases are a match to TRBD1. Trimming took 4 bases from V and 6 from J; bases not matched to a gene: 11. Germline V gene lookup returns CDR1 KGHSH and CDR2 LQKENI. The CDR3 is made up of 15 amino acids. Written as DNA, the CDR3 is TGTGCCAGCTCACTGGGACAGGTTGGATTGGGCGAGCAGTACTTC. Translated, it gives CASSLGQVGLGEQYF.

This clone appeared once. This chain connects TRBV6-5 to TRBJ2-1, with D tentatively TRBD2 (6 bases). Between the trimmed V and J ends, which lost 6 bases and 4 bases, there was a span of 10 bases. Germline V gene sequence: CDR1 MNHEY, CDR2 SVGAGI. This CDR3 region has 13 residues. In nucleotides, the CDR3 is TGTGCCAGCAGCCACCGGGAGTACAATGAGCAGTTCTTC. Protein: CASSHREYNEQFF.

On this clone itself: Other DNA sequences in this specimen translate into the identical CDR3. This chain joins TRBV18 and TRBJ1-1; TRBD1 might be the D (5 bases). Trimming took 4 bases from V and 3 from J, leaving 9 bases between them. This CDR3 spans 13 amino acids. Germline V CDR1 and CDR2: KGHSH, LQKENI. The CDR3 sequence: CASSQGRDTEAFF. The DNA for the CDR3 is TGTGCCAGCTCACAGGGGCGGGACACTGAAGCTTTCTTT.

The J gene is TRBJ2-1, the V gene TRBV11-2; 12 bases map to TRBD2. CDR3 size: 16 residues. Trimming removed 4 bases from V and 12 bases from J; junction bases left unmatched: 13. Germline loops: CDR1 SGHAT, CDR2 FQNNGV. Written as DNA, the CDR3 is TGTGCCAGCAGCTCACTGACGGGACTAGCGGGCCCCGCGCAGTTCTTC. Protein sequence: CASSSLTGLAGPAQFF.

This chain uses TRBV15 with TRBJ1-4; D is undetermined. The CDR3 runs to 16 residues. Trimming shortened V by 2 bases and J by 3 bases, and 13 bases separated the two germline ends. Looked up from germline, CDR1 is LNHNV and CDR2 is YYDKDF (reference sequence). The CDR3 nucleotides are TGTGCCACCAGCAGAACGCGGAGACGAGCTAATGAAAAACTGTTTTTT. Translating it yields CATSRTRRRANEKLFF.

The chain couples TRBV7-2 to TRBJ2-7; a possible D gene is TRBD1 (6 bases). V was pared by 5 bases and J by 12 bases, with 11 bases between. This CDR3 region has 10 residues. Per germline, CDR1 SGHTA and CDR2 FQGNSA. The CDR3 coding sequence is TGTGCCAGCAGCCAACAGGGCCTGTACTTC. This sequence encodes CASSQQGLYF.

CDR3 sequence: CASSPRDRGVLGNYNEQFF. The CDR3 bases are TGCGCCAGCAGCCCCCGGGACAGGGGCGTATTGGGCAATTACAATGAGCAGTTCTTC. The chain recombines TRBV5-1 with TRBJ2-1; 10 positions match TRBD1. This CDR3 spans 19 amino acids. The V gene end was trimmed by 4 bases and the J gene end by 4 bases; junction bases not matched to a gene: 17. Germline CDR1 SGHRS, CDR2 YFSETQ.

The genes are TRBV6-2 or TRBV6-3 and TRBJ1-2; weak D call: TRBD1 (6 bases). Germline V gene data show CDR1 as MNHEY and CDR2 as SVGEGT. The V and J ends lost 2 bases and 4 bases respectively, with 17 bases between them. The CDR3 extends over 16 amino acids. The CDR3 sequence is CASSYPRGGGGYGYTF. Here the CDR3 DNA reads TGTGCCAGCAGTTACCCCCGGGGGGGCGGAGGCTATGGCTACACCTTC.

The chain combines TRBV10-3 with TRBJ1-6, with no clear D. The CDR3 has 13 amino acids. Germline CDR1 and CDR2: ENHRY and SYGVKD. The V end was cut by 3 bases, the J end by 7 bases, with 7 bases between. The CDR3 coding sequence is TGTGCCATCAGTGAAACTGGAAATTCACCCCTCCACTTT. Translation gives CAISETGNSPLHF.